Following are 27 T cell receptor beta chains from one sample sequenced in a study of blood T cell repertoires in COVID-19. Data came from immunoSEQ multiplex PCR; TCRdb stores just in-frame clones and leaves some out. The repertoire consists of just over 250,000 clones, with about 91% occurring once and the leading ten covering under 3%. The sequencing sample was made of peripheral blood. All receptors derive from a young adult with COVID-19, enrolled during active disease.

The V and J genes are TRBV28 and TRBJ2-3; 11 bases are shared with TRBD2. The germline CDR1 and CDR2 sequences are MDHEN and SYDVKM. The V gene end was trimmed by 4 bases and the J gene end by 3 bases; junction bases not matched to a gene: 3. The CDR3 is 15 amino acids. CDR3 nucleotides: TGTGCCAGCAGTTCCGGGACTAGCGGTACAGATACGCAGTATTTT. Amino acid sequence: CASSSGTSGTDTQYF.

The CDR3 protein is CASSQDTVQGASTDTQYF. The CDR3 DNA is TGTGCCAGCAGCCAAGATACCGTCCAGGGGGCGAGCACAGATACGCAGTATTTT. This chain uses TRBV4-2 with TRBJ2-3; TRBD1 aligns across 8 bases. CDR1 LGHNA and CDR2 YNFKEQ come from the germline V gene. The J segment lost 0 bases and the V segment lost 0 bases, leaving 8 bases of the junction unmatched. This CDR3 region has 18 residues.

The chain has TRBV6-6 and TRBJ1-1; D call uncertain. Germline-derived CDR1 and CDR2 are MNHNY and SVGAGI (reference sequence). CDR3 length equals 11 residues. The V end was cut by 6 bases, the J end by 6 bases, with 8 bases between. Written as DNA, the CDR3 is TGTGCCAGCAGGAGAGTATCTGAAGCTTTCTTT. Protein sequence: CASRRVSEAFF.

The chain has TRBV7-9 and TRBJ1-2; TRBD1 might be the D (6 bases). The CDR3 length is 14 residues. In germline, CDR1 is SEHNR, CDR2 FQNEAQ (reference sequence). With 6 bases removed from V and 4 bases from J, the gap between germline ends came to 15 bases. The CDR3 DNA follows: TGTGCCAGCAGTCATACCAGGGGAGTCTATGGCTACACCTTC. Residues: CASSHTRGVYGYTF.

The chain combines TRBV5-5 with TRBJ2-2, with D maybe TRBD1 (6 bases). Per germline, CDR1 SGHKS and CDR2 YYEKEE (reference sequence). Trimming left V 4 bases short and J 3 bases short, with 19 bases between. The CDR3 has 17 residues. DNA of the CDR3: TGTGCCAGCAGCCCCCCATTAGTGGGGGCGGACACCGGGGAGCTGTTTTTT. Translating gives CASSPPLVGADTGELFF.

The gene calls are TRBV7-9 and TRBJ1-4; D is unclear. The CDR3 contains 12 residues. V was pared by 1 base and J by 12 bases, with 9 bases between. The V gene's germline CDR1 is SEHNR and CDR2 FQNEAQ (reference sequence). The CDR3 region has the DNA TGTGCCAGCAGCTTAGACGGGATCGAACTGTTTTTT. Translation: CASSLDGIELFF.

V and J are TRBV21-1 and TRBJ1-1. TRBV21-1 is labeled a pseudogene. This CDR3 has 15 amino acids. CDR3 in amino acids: CASSPTPGGNTEAFF. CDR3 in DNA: TGTGCCAGCAGCCCTACCCCGGGTGGGAACACTGAAGCTTTCTTT.

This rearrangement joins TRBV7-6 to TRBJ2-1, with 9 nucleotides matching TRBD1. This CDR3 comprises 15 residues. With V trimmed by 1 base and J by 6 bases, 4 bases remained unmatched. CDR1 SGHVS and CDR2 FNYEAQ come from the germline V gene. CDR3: CASSLGRDRVNEQFF. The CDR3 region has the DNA TGTGCCAGCAGCTTAGGTCGGGACAGGGTCAATGAGCAGTTCTTC.

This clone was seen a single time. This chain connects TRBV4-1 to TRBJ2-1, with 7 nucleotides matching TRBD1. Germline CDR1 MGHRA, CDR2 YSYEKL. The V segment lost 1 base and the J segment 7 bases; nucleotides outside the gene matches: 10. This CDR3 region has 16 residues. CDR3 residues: CASSQGSQGIMNEQFF. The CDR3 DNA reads TGCGCCAGCAGCCAAGGATCACAGGGGATAATGAATGAGCAGTTCTTC.

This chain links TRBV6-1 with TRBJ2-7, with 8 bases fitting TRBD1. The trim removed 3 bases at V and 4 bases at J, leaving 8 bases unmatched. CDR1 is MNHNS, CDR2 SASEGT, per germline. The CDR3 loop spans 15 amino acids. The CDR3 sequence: CASSEETGVPYEQYF. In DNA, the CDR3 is TGTGCCAGCAGTGAGGAGACAGGGGTTCCGTACGAGCAGTACTTC.

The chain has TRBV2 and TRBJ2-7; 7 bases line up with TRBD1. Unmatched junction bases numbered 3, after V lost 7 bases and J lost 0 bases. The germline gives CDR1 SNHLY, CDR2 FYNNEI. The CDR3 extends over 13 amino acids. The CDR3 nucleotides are TGTGCCAGCACAGACAGGGCCTCCTACGAGCAGTACTTC. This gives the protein CASTDRASYEQYF.

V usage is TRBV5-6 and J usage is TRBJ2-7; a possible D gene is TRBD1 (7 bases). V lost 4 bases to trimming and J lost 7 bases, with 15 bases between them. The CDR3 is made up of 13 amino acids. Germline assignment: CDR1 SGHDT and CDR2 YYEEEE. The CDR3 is CASSDGGGREQYF. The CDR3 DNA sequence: TGTGCCAGCAGCGATGGAGGGGGCAGGGAGCAGTACTTC.

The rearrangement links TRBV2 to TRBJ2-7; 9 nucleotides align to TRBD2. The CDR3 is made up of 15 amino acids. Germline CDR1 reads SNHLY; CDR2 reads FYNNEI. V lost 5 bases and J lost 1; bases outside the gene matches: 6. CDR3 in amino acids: CASSLAGLPSYEQYF. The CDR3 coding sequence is TGTGCCAGCAGTCTAGCGGGACTACCTTCCTACGAGCAGTACTTC.

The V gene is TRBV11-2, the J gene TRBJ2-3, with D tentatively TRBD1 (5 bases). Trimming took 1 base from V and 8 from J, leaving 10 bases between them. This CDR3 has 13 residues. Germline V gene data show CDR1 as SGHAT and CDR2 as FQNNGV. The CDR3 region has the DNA TGTGCCAGCAGCTTAGGAACAAGGGGTACGCAGTATTTT. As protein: CASSLGTRGTQYF.

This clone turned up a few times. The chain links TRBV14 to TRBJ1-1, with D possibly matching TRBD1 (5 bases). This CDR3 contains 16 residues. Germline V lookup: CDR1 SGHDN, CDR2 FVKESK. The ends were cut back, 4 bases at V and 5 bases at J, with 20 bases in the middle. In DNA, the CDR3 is TGTGCCAGCAGCCTACCCCCCGGGGGGGGAACAACTGAAGCTTTCTTT. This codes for CASSLPPGGGTTEAFF. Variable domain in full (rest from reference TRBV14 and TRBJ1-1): EAGVTQFPSHSVIEKGQTVTLRCDPISGHDNLYWYRRVMGKEIKFLLHFVKESKQDESGMPNNRFLAERTGGTYSTLKVQPAELEDSGVYFCASSLPPGGGTTEAFFGQGTRLTVV.

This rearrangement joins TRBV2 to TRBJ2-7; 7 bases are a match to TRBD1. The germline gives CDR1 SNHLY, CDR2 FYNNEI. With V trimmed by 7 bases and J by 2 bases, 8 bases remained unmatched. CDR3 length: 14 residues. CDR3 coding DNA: TGTGCCAGCAAACGACAGGGAACCCCCTACGAGCAGTACTTC. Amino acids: CASKRQGTPYEQYF. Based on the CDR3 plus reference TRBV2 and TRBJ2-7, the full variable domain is EPEVTQTPSHQVTQMGQEVILRCVPISNHLYFYWYRQILGQKVEFLVSFYNNEISEKSEIFDDQFSVERPDGSNFTLKIRSTKLEDSAMYFCASKRQGTPYEQYFGPGTRLTVT.

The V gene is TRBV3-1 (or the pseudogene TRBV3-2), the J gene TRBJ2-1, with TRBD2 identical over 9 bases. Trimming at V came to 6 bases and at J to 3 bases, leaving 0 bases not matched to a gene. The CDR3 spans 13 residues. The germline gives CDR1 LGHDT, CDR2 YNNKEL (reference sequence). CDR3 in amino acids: CASRAGGYNEQFF. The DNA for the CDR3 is TGTGCCAGCAGAGCGGGAGGCTACAATGAGCAGTTCTTC.

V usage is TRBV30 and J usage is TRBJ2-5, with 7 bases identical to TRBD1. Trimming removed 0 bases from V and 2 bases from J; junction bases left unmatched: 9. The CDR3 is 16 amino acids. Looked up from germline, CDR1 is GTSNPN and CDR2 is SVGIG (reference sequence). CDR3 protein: CAWSVGRPGQQETQYF. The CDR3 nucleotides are TGTGCCTGGAGTGTAGGGCGACCGGGACAGCAAGAGACCCAGTACTTC. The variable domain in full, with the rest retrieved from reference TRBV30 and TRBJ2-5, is SQTIHQWPATLVQPVGSPLSLECTVEGTSNPNLYWYRQAAGRGLQLLFYSVGIGQISSEVPQNLSASRPQDRQFILSSKKLLLSDSGFYLCAWSVGRPGQQETQYFGPGTRLLVL.

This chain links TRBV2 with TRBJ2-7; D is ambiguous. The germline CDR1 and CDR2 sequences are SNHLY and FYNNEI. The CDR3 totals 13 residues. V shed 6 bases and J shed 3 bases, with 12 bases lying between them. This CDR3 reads CASSSTLFYEQYF. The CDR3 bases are TGTGCCAGCAGCTCGACACTCTTCTACGAGCAGTACTTC.

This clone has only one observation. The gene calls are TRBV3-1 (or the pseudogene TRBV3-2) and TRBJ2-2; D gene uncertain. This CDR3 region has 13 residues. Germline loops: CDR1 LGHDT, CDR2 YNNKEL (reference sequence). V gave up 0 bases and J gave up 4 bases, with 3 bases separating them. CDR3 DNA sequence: TGTGCCAGCAGCCAAGACTTCACCGGGGAGCTGTTTTTT. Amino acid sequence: CASSQDFTGELFF.

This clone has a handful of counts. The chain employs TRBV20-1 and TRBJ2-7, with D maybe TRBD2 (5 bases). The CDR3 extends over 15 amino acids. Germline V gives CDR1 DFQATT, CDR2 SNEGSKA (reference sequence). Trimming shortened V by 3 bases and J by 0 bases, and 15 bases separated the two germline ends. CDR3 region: CSASWIAKSSYEQYF. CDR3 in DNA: TGCAGTGCTAGTTGGATAGCGAAAAGCTCCTACGAGCAGTACTTC.

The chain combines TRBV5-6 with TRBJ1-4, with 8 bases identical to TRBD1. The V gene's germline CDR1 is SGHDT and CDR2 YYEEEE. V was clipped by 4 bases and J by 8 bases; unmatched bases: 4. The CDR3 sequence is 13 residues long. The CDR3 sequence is CASSQGAGEKLFF. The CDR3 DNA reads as TGTGCCAGCAGCCAGGGGGCCGGGGAAAAACTGTTTTTT. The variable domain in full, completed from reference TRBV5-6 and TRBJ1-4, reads DAGVTQSPTHLIKTRGQQVTLRCSPKSGHDTVSWYQQALGQGPQFIFQYYEEEERQRGNFPDRFSGHQFPNYSSELNVNALLLGDSALYLCASSQGAGEKLFFGSGTQLSVL.

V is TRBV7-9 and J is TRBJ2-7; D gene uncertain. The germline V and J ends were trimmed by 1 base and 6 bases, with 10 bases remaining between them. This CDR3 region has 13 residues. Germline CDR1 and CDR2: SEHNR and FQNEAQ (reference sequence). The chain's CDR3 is CASSLGFSREQYF. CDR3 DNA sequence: TGTGCCAGCAGCTTAGGGTTCTCGCGCGAGCAGTACTTC.

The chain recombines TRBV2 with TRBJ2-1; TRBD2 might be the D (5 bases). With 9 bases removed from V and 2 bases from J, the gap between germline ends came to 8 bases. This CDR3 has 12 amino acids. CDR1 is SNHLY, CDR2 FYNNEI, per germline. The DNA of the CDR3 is TGTGCCAGTGGACTCCCCTACAATGAGCAGTTCTTC. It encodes CASGLPYNEQFF.

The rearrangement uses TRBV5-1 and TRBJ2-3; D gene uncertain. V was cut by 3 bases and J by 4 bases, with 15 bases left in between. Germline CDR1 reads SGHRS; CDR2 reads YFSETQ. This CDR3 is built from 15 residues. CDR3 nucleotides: TGCGCCAGCAGCTCGACTGGCTATGTCGCAGATACGCAGTATTTT. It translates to CASSSTGYVADTQYF.

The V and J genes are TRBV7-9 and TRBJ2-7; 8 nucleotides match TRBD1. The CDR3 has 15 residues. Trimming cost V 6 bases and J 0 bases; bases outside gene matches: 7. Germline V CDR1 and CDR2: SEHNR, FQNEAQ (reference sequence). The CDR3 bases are TGTGCCAGCAGGGAGGGACAGGCGAGCTCCTACGAGCAGTACTTC. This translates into CASREGQASSYEQYF.

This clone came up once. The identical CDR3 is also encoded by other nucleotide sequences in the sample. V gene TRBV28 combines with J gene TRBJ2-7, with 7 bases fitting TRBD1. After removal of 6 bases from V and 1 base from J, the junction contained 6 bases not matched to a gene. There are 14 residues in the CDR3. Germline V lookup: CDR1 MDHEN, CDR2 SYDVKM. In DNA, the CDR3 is TGTGCCAGCAGGAGACAGGGAGTTTCCTACGAGCAGTACTTC. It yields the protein CASRRQGVSYEQYF.